A selection of T cell receptor beta chains follows, all from one sample in a study of cytomegalovirus exposure and HLA in healthy donors. Using immunoSEQ multiplex PCR, the repertoire was profiled, and TCRdb retains in-frame clones only, with some absent. The profile shows around 78,000 clones, approximately 70% of them singletons. The sequenced material came from PBMCs. The receptor set was obtained from a middle-aged woman in good health and CMV-seropositive. Each CDR3 is given with its conserved first and last residue. The D gene is left open where the match is weak. A clone size is listed for some rows: how often the clone was seen (once, few, many), or a class if it is expanded.

v_gene: TRBV6-1
j_gene: TRBJ2-7
d_gene: TRBD1
abundance: -
CDR3nt: TGTGCCAGCAGTCAGGACAGGTACTACGAGCAGTACTTC
CDR3aa: CASSQDRYYEQYF

v_gene: TRBV5-4
j_gene: TRBJ1-1
d_gene: -
abundance: -
CDR3nt: TGTGCCAGCAGCTGGGGGGGGGAGTGGGCCACTGAAGCTTTCTTT
CDR3aa: CASSWGGEWATEAFF

v_gene: TRBV7-2
j_gene: TRBJ2-2
d_gene: -
abundance: -
CDR3nt: TGTGCCAGCAGCTCTACTACGAACACCGGGGAGCTGTTTTTT
CDR3aa: CASSSTTNTGELFF

v_gene: TRBV6-6
j_gene: TRBJ1-1
d_gene: -
abundance: few
CDR3nt: TGTGCCAGCAGCCAACAGGGGAACACTGAAGCTTTCTTT
CDR3aa: CASSQQGNTEAFF

v_gene: TRBV5-5
j_gene: TRBJ1-1
d_gene: TRBD1
abundance: -
CDR3nt: TGTGCCAGCAGCTTCGTCGGGGACAGGAACACTGAAGCTTTCTTT
CDR3aa: CASSFVGDRNTEAFF

v_gene: TRBV18
j_gene: TRBJ1-3
d_gene: TRBD1
abundance: few
CDR3nt: TGTGCCAGCCTAGCTCGACAGGGGACGGGCTCTGGAAACACCATATATTTT
CDR3aa: CASLARQGTGSGNTIYF

v_gene: TRBV5-8
j_gene: TRBJ1-2
d_gene: -
abundance: once
CDR3nt: TGTGCCAGCAGCTTGGACGGGGATTCGGACCGTGGCTACACCTTC
CDR3aa: CASSLDGDSDRGYTF

v_gene: TRBV4-3
j_gene: TRBJ1-1
d_gene: -
abundance: few
CDR3nt: TGCGCCAGCAGCCAAGTCGGGAACACTGAAGCTTTCTTT
CDR3aa: CASSQVGNTEAFF

v_gene: TRBV19
j_gene: TRBJ2-7
d_gene: TRBD1
abundance: -
CDR3nt: TGTGCCAGTAGTATAGAACGGGACAGCAAATACGAGCAGTACTTC
CDR3aa: CASSIERDSKYEQYF

v_gene: TRBV27
j_gene: TRBJ2-1
d_gene: -
abundance: -
CDR3nt: TGTGCCAGCAGTTTATGGCTAGCGCGCTCCTACAATGAGCAGTTCTTC
CDR3aa: CASSLWLARSYNEQFF

v_gene: TRBV9
j_gene: TRBJ2-5
d_gene: TRBD2
abundance: -
CDR3nt: TGTGCCAGCAGCGGGACTAGCGGACTAGGGACCCAGTACTTC
CDR3aa: CASSGTSGLGTQYF

v_gene: TRBV6-1
j_gene: TRBJ1-4
d_gene: -
abundance: few
CDR3nt: TGTGCCAGCAGGAACGAGAGGTTTAATGAAAAACTGTTTTTT
CDR3aa: CASRNERFNEKLFF

v_gene: TRBV6-1
j_gene: TRBJ2-7
d_gene: TRBD1
abundance: few
CDR3nt: TGTGCCAGCAGTGCCGGGACAGATCGGGCCTACGAGCAGTACTTC
CDR3aa: CASSAGTDRAYEQYF

v_gene: TRBV6-1
j_gene: TRBJ2-3
d_gene: TRBD2
abundance: -
CDR3nt: TGTGCCAGCAGGCTAGCGGTATACACAGATACGCAGTATTTT
CDR3aa: CASRLAVYTDTQYF

v_gene: TRBV5-5
j_gene: TRBJ2-6
d_gene: -
abundance: -
CDR3nt: TGTGCCAGCAGCTTGCGGGAGTCTGGGGCCAACGTCCTGACTTTC
CDR3aa: CASSLRESGANVLTF

v_gene: TRBV5-6
j_gene: TRBJ2-1
d_gene: -
abundance: -
CDR3nt: TGTGCCAGCAGCTTTACTAGCATAGGTGAGCAGTTCTTC
CDR3aa: CASSFTSIGEQFF

v_gene: TRBV25-1
j_gene: TRBJ2-7
d_gene: -
abundance: -
CDR3nt: TGTGCCAGCAGTGCCGCGTCCGAGGTCGAGGGGCAGTACTTC
CDR3aa: CASSAASEVEGQYF

v_gene: TRBV29-1
j_gene: TRBJ2-3
d_gene: -
abundance: -
CDR3nt: TGCAGCGTTGTTACTAGTTTCGATACGCAGTATTTT
CDR3aa: CSVVTSFDTQYF

v_gene: TRBV10-3
j_gene: TRBJ1-5
d_gene: -
abundance: -
CDR3nt: TGTGCCACCGCTTCCGGGGGGGATAGCAATCAGCCCCAGCATTTT
CDR3aa: CATASGGDSNQPQHF

v_gene: TRBV5-4
j_gene: TRBJ1-1
d_gene: TRBD1
abundance: -
CDR3nt: TGTGCCAGCAGCGAGGACAGGGGCGAAGCTTTCTTT
CDR3aa: CASSEDRGEAFF

v_gene: TRBV7-7
j_gene: TRBJ2-7
d_gene: TRBD2
abundance: -
CDR3nt: TGTGCCAGCAGCCCCCGCCGACTAGCGGGCTCCTACGAGCAGTACTTC
CDR3aa: CASSPRRLAGSYEQYF

v_gene: TRBV5-6
j_gene: TRBJ2-7
d_gene: -
abundance: -
CDR3nt: TGTGCCAGCAACCCTACAACGGCGGGGGCCCCCTACGAGCAGTACTTC
CDR3aa: CASNPTTAGAPYEQYF

v_gene: TRBV18
j_gene: TRBJ2-3
d_gene: TRBD2
abundance: -
CDR3nt: TGTGCCAGCTCACCATTGCGGGAGAGGGCAGATACGCAGTATTTT
CDR3aa: CASSPLRERADTQYF

v_gene: TRBV18
j_gene: TRBJ1-2
d_gene: -
abundance: once
CDR3nt: TGTGCCAGCTCACCTCCCGACAAGATTAACTATGGCTACACCTTC
CDR3aa: CASSPPDKINYGYTF

v_gene: TRBV7-9
j_gene: TRBJ2-6
d_gene: TRBD1
abundance: -
CDR3nt: TGTGCCAGCACGGGGACAGGGTGGAACAACTCTGGGGCCAACGTCCTGACTTTC
CDR3aa: CASTGTGWNNSGANVLTF

v_gene: TRBV30
j_gene: TRBJ2-1
d_gene: -
abundance: -
CDR3nt: TGTGCCTGGAGCCTAACCGGGGGCTCCTACAATGAGCAGTTCTTC
CDR3aa: CAWSLTGGSYNEQFF

v_gene: TRBV15
j_gene: TRBJ2-1
d_gene: TRBD1
abundance: -
CDR3nt: TGTGCCACCAGCTCCAGTGGACAGGGGGCGGATAATGAGCAGTTCTTC
CDR3aa: CATSSSGQGADNEQFF

v_gene: TRBV19
j_gene: TRBJ2-5
d_gene: TRBD2
abundance: few
CDR3nt: TGTGCCAGTAGTTTGACTAGCGGGATGGGAGAGACCCAGTACTTC
CDR3aa: CASSLTSGMGETQYF

v_gene: TRBV5-6
j_gene: TRBJ1-2
d_gene: -
abundance: many
CDR3nt: TGTGCCAGCAGCCCGCTCGAGGGTGACGGCTACACCTTC
CDR3aa: CASSPLEGDGYTF

v_gene: TRBV19
j_gene: TRBJ1-1
d_gene: -
abundance: few
CDR3nt: TGTGCCAGTAGTGGGCAACAGGGAGTGAACACTGAAGCTTTCTTT
CDR3aa: CASSGQQGVNTEAFF

v_gene: TRBV6-6
j_gene: TRBJ2-1
d_gene: TRBD1
abundance: -
CDR3nt: TGTGCCAGCAGTTATGGGACAGGGGGCCGTGAGCAGTTCTTC
CDR3aa: CASSYGTGGREQFF

v_gene: TRBV29-1
j_gene: TRBJ1-1
d_gene: -
abundance: few
CDR3nt: TGCAGCGGTCACCCTTCAGGGGTGCTGAACACTGAAGCTTTCTTT
CDR3aa: CSGHPSGVLNTEAFF

v_gene: TRBV5-1
j_gene: TRBJ2-3
d_gene: -
abundance: few
CDR3nt: TGCGCCAGCAGCAGGCGGGTCCTTTTGGATATTAGCACAGATACGCAGTATTTT
CDR3aa: CASSRRVLLDISTDTQYF

v_gene: TRBV19
j_gene: TRBJ2-1
d_gene: TRBD1
abundance: -
CDR3nt: TGTGCCAGTAGCTCGAGGGGACAGGGGGCTAATGAGCAGTTCTTC
CDR3aa: CASSSRGQGANEQFF

v_gene: TRBV4-2
j_gene: TRBJ2-7
d_gene: TRBD2
abundance: -
CDR3nt: TGTGCCAGCAGCCAAGAAAGTTTAGCGGGAGGGCTCGAGCAGTACTTC
CDR3aa: CASSQESLAGGLEQYF

v_gene: TRBV2
j_gene: TRBJ1-5
d_gene: -
abundance: -
CDR3nt: TGTGCCAGCAGTGAATATGGGCAGTTAAATCAGCCCCAGCATTTT
CDR3aa: CASSEYGQLNQPQHF

v_gene: TRBV10-3
j_gene: TRBJ1-3
d_gene: -
abundance: -
CDR3nt: TGTGCCACCTCGAAGGGGGAAGAACGAAACACCATATATTTT
CDR3aa: CATSKGEERNTIYF

v_gene: TRBV7-7
j_gene: TRBJ2-2
d_gene: -
abundance: -
CDR3nt: TGTGCTAGCAGCGCACAGGGTCACACCGGGGAGCTGTTTTTT
CDR3aa: CASSAQGHTGELFF

v_gene: TRBV30
j_gene: TRBJ2-1
d_gene: -
abundance: -
CDR3nt: TGTGCCTGGAGTGCTTGGGAGTTCCACAATGAGCAGTTCTTC
CDR3aa: CAWSAWEFHNEQFF

v_gene: TRBV6-6
j_gene: TRBJ2-7
d_gene: TRBD1
abundance: -
CDR3nt: TGTGCCAGCAGTTACCCCCGGGACAGGCCATCCTACGAGCAGTACTTC
CDR3aa: CASSYPRDRPSYEQYF